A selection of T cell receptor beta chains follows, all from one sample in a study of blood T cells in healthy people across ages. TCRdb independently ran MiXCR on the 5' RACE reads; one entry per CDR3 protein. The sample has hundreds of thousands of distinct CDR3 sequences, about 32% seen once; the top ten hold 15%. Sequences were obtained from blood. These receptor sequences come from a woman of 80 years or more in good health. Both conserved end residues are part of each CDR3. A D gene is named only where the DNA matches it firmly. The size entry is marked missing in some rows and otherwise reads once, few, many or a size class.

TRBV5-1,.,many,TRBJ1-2,CASSMSGTDYGYTF,TGCGCCAGCAGCATGTCAGGGACTGACTATGGCTACACCTTC
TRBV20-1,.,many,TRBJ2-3,CSAKIYGGTDTQYF,TGCAGTGCTAAGATATACGGAGGCACAGATACGCAGTATTTT
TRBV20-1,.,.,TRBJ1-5,CSAWDLNRPQHF,TGCAGCGCCTGGGACCTCAATCGGCCCCAGCATTTT
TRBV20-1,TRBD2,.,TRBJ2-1,CSARTSGGADEQFF,TGCAGTGCTAGAACTAGCGGGGGGGCGGATGAGCAGTTCTTC
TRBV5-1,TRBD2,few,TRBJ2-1,CASSFSLAGGHDEQFF,TGCGCCAGCAGCTTCTCTCTAGCGGGGGGGCACGATGAGCAGTTCTTC
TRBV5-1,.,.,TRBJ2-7,CASSDGSGYEQYF,TGCGCCAGCAGCGATGGGTCAGGCTACGAGCAGTACTTC
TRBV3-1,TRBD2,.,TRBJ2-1,CASSPEVGPSGSWDEQFF,TGTGCCAGCAGCCCCGAAGTGGGCCCTAGCGGGAGTTGGGATGAGCAGTTCTTC
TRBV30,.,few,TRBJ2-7,CAWRGGNRAHEQYF,TGTGCCTGGAGGGGTGGGAACAGGGCCCACGAGCAGTACTTC
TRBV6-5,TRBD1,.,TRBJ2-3,CASSYDRVSDTQYF,TGTGCCAGCAGTTACGACAGGGTGTCAGATACGCAGTATTTT
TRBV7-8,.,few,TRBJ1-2,CASSLGGGNYGYTF,TGTGCCAGCAGCTTAGGTGGCGGCAACTATGGCTACACCTTC
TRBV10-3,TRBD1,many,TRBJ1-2,CAISRRDRGLEGYTF,TGTGCCATCAGCCGCCGGGACAGGGGGCTAGAGGGCTACACCTTC
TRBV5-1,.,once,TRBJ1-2,CTSSLAFLQGRDHGYTF,TGCACCAGCAGCTTGGCTTTCCTACAGGGCAGGGACCATGGCTACACCTTC
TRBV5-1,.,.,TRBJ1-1,CASSSRREGSNTEAFF,TGCGCCAGCAGCTCCCGCCGGGAGGGGAGTAACACTGAAGCTTTCTTT
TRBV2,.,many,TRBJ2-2,CASSEVAHTGELFF,TGTGCCAGCAGTGAAGTCGCACACACCGGGGAGCTGTTTTTT
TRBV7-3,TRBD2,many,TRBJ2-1,CASSLNRLAGEEQFF,TGTGCCAGCAGCTTAAACCGACTAGCGGGGGAGGAGCAGTTCTTC
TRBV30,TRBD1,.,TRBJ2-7,CAWTAGGHEQYF,TGTGCCTGGACGGCAGGGGGTCACGAGCAGTACTTC
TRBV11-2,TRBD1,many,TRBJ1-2,CASSLGDRDRDGYTF,TGTGCCAGCAGCTTGGGGGACCGGGACAGGGACGGCTACACCTTC
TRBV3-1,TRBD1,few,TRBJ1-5,CASSRSTGGSNQPQHF,TGTGCCAGCAGCCGATCCACAGGGGGCTCGAATCAGCCCCAGCATTTT
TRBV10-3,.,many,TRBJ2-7,CAISEIRGENEQYF,TGTGCCATCAGTGAGATCAGGGGGGAGAACGAGCAGTACTTC
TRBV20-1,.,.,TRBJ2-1,CSARYRDYNEQFF,TGCAGTGCTAGGTACCGGGACTACAATGAGCAGTTCTTC
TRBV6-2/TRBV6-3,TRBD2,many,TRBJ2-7,CASSYETGGPRDYEQYF,TGTGCCAGCAGTTACGAAACGGGGGGGCCGAGGGACTACGAGCAGTACTTC
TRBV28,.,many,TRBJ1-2,CASNQLGGSDYGYTF,TGTGCCAGCAACCAATTGGGGGGTTCGGACTATGGCTACACCTTC
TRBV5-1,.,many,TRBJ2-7,CASSLATGYYEQYF,TGCGCCAGCAGCTTGGCGACTGGTTACTACGAGCAGTACTTC
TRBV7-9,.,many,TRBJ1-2,CASSLSGTSTGYTF,TGTGCCAGCAGCCTCTCCGGGACCTCTACGGGCTACACCTTC
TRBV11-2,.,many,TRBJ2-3,CASSPGSGLSTDTQYF,TGTGCCAGCAGCCCCGGCAGCGGGTTAAGCACAGATACGCAGTATTTT
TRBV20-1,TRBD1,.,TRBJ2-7,CSARDSRPDRAYEQYF,TGCAGTGCTAGAGATAGTAGGCCCGACAGGGCCTACGAGCAGTACTTC
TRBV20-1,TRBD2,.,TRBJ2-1,CSARELAGGGNEQFF,TGCAGTGCTAGGGAACTAGCGGGAGGCGGCAATGAGCAGTTCTTC
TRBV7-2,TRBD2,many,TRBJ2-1,CASSLERGGTYNEQFF,TGTGCCAGCAGCTTAGAGCGGGGGGGAACCTACAATGAGCAGTTCTTC
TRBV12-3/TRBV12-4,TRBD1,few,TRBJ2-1,CASSTGTVSHNEQFF,TGTGCCAGCAGTACCGGGACAGTGTCCCACAATGAGCAGTTCTTC
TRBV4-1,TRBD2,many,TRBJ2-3,CASSQDEGLAGTQYF,TGCGCCAGCAGCCAAGATGAGGGACTAGCGGGGACGCAGTATTTT
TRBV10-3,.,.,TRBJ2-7,CAISEGVPTNYEQYF,TGTGCCATCAGTGAGGGGGTCCCCACGAATTACGAGCAGTACTTC